This TCR beta chain was identified during a study of spatial heterogeneity in lung cancer (dated by TCRdb to between 2017 and 2020). In terms of the full investigation: Beta-chain transcripts were consistently detected in greater numbers than alpha-chain transcripts, which likely reflects a higher abundance of beta-chain transcripts. Both alpha and beta chains were TCR-sequenced in samples taken at surgery, namely 220 tumor regions, approximately 66 matched nontumor lung samples and roughly 56 PBMC samples. The study quantitatively compared TCR alpha and beta repertoires across multiple tumor regions, matched nontumor lung and blood in non-small cell lung cancer. Nonsynonymous mutation counts, determined by whole-exome sequencing of tumor tissue, were related to features of the TCR repertoire. In the raw uncorrected reads, each unique combination of TCR and UMI appeared on average more than ten times. General findings and caveats noted by the study authors: Additional single-cell paired TCR alpha and beta sequencing was considered necessary to confirm, at a functional level, the hypothesis that regional TCRs recognize regional mutations. Ubiquitous expanded tumor TCRs were detected in blood more often at tumor resection than at routine follow-up.

Points on this clonotype: What antigen it recognizes has not been identified. Within one base of it there is no much larger clone, and no base qualities were kept. The size of this beta chain means little, since it is a stray read in a library made for alpha chains.

Receptors were amplified or captured by 5' RACE. This sample was sequenced with a NextSeq 500. The TCR library protocol attached a unique molecular identifier to each TCR cDNA molecule to allow correction of PCR and sequencing errors. The source study handled its data this way. Decombinator tools were used for TCR identification, UMI-based error correction and CDR3 extraction. TCRs above a frequency of 2 per 1,000, corresponding to the top 1% of the tumor frequency distribution, were defined as expanded. Rényi diversity was computed with the R vegan package after subsampling each repertoire 100 times to 5,000 TCRs. CDR3 similarity networks were built from amino acid triplet string-kernel similarity, connecting CDR3s with pairwise similarity above 0.82. TCRdb reworked the public reads: Q25 trimming with fastp, MiXCR clone assembly, productive beta chains retained. Records with the same CDR3 protein are collapsed into one entry carrying the most frequent genes and DNA. TCRdb's processing, not the authors' own work, is the source of the V and J calls. The sample records 900 to 1,100 distinct CDR3 sequences, around 70% of which are singletons. Of the sample, more than 6.5% falls within the top ten clones.

This specimen's time point label, per the study, means: sample taken at primary tumor resection. Whole RNA extracted from tumor and nontumor lung tissue, or from cryopreserved PBMC samples, was used for TCR sequencing without cell sorting. Samples were obtained from 70 to 85 patients with early-stage, untreated non-small cell lung cancer from the lung TRACERx cohort. Only patients with enough RNA available from two or more tumor regions were chosen for TCR sequencing. Here V drops 5 bases and J drops 2 bases, and the junction holds 4 bases not matched to any gene. Via the germline V gene (reference sequence), CDR1 is MNHNY and CDR2 SVGAGI. Counted from cysteine to phenylalanine, this CDR3 has 14 amino acids. Only CDR3 DNA is held: 42 bases, read in frame from base 1.

This chain is built from TRBV6-6 and TRBJ2-7, and 9 junction bases match TRBD1. The sample here was PBMCs, taken at surgery. This sequence was found in a male donor with early-stage non-small cell lung cancer. The DNA sequence reads TGTGCCAGCAGTAGGGACAGGGTGACCTACGAGCAGTACTTC. It codes for CASSRDRVTYEQYF.